The 26 T cell receptor beta chains below come from one sample, sequenced in a study of technical replicates of blood from a handful of donors. Only in-frame clones appear in the TCRdb table, and some are missing; sequencing was by immunoSEQ multiplex PCR. Among approximately 100,000 clones listed, approximately 95% were seen once. The material sequenced was T cells isolated from PBMCs. The receptor set was obtained from a human donor in good health.

J is TRBJ2-2 and V is TRBV6-5; 10 nucleotides match TRBD2. The V segment lost 3 bases and the J segment 1 base; nucleotides outside the gene matches: 2. This CDR3 contains 16 residues. The V gene's germline CDR1 is MNHEY and CDR2 SVGAGI. CDR3 coding DNA: TGTGCCAGCAGTTATCTAGCGGGAGTGAACACCGGGGAGCTGTTTTTT. This gives the protein CASSYLAGVNTGELFF.

This chain joins TRBV5-6 and TRBJ2-1, with D unclear. V lost 4 bases and J lost 4, with 9 bases in between. The CDR3 totals 13 residues. Germline V gene sequence: CDR1 SGHDT, CDR2 YYEEEE. The CDR3 DNA is TGTGCCAGCAGCCCGACCGGGTACAATGAGCAGTTCTTC. It is translated as CASSPTGYNEQFF.

This sequence joins TRBV10-3 and TRBJ2-1; the match to TRBD2 covers 8 bases. The CDR3 contains 15 residues. The V and J ends lost 9 bases and 11 bases, in that order; junction bases with no gene match: 18. From germline, CDR1 is ENHRY and CDR2 SYGVKD. CDR3 DNA: TGTGCCATTCACACGGGACTAGAGTCCCTACAACAGCAGTTCTTC. It encodes CAIHTGLESLQQQFF.

The rearrangement joins TRBV7-6 to TRBJ2-7; 9 bases agree with TRBD1. CDR3 length: 14 residues. CDR1 SGHVS and CDR2 FNYEAQ come from the germline V gene. V shed 5 bases and J 3 bases; nucleotides not matched to a gene: 5. The CDR3 DNA is TGTGCCAGCAGCCCACGACAGGGGGGCTACGAGCAGTACTTC. Protein product: CASSPRQGGYEQYF.

The chain links TRBV19 to TRBJ2-3; 10 positions match TRBD1. The J segment lost 4 bases and the V segment lost 1 base, leaving 2 bases of the junction unmatched. This CDR3 has 15 amino acids. The germline gives CDR1 LNHDA, CDR2 SQIVND (reference sequence). The CDR3 region is CASSIGQGASDTQYF. DNA of the CDR3: TGTGCCAGTAGTATAGGACAGGGGGCATCAGATACGCAGTATTTT.

The chain uses TRBV5-1 and TRBJ2-7, with TRBD2 matching 9 bases. The CDR3 is made up of 14 amino acids. CDR1 and CDR2 from the germline V gene are SGHRS and YFSETQ. V was pared by 5 bases and J by 2 bases, with 5 bases of the junction left unmatched. CDR3 sequence: CASSVASGTYEQYF. The CDR3 region has the DNA TGCGCCAGCAGTGTCGCTAGCGGGACCTACGAGCAGTACTTC.

This chain uses TRBV9 with TRBJ2-1; TRBD2 aligns across 8 bases. The J segment lost 4 bases and the V segment lost 3 bases, leaving 6 bases of the junction unmatched. Germline V lookup: CDR1 SGDLS, CDR2 YYNGEE. CDR3 length: 15 residues. The CDR3 is CASSGSGGPYNEQFF. Written as DNA, the CDR3 is TGTGCCAGCAGCGGGAGCGGGGGACCTTACAATGAGCAGTTCTTC.

The V and J genes are TRBV19 and TRBJ1-1, with D possibly TRBD1 on 6 matching bases. CDR1 and CDR2 (germline): LNHDA, SQIVND (reference sequence). V lost 4 bases and J 0 bases, leaving 15 bases between the germline ends. This CDR3 region has 16 residues. The CDR3 spells CASSKKGGGLNTEAFF. For the CDR3, the DNA is TGTGCCAGTAGTAAAAAGGGGGGGGGCTTGAACACTGAAGCTTTCTTT.

The chain has TRBV7-6 and TRBJ2-3; D possibly corresponds to TRBD1 (8 bases). CDR3 size: 16 residues. The V gene's germline CDR1 is SGHVS and CDR2 FNYEAQ. Trimming took 5 bases from V and 3 from J, leaving 18 bases between them. CDR3 sequence (DNA): TGTGCCAGCAGCCCGCTAACAGGGGGAGGGACAGATACGCAGTATTTT. Encoded protein: CASSPLTGGGTDTQYF.

This chain's CDR3 is CSVRFPGIPNYGYTF. Written as DNA, the CDR3 is TGCAGCGTTCGGTTCCCCGGGATACCTAACTATGGCTACACCTTC. The V and J genes are TRBV29-1 and TRBJ1-2, with unresolved D. This CDR3 contains 15 residues. Germline V lookup: CDR1 SQVTM, CDR2 ANQGSEA. V was shortened by 5 bases and J by 0 bases, with 16 bases between the two germline ends.

A single count supports this clone. The chain combines TRBV5-4 with TRBJ2-7; 8 bases map to TRBD1. The V gene's germline CDR1 is SGHNT and CDR2 YYREEE (reference sequence). V shed 3 bases and J 6 bases; nucleotides not matched to a gene: 5. The CDR3 spans 13 residues. CDR3 protein: CASSSTGVGEQYF. The CDR3, as DNA: TGTGCCAGCAGCTCGACAGGGGTAGGCGAGCAGTACTTC.

The gene calls are TRBV7-9 and TRBJ2-5; the D gene is possibly TRBD2 (6 bases). Germline lookup yields CDR1 SEHNR and CDR2 FQNEAQ (reference sequence). The CDR3 covers 13 residues. V was cut by 4 bases and J by 1 base, with 7 bases left in between. CDR3 amino acids: CASSWGVQETQYF. The DNA for the CDR3 is TGTGCCAGCAGCTGGGGGGTCCAAGAGACCCAGTACTTC.

The DNA of the CDR3 is TGCGCCAGCAGCCAAGTGAGGGATCAGCCCCAGCATTTT. Translated, it gives CASSQVRDQPQHF. This chain connects TRBV4-1 to TRBJ1-5, with no clear D. The CDR3 spans 13 residues. Between the trimmed V and J ends, which lost 1 base and 5 bases, there was a span of 6 bases. The V gene's germline CDR1 is MGHRA and CDR2 YSYEKL.

The rearrangement links TRBV28 to TRBJ1-3; D gene uncertain. This CDR3 has 16 amino acids. The V gene's germline CDR1 is MDHEN and CDR2 SYDVKM. Trimming pared 3 bases from V and 1 base from J, leaving 13 bases between. The CDR3: CASSFSGEKSGNTIYF. The CDR3 nucleotides are TGTGCCAGCAGTTTTTCTGGGGAGAAATCTGGAAACACCATATATTTT.

This chain uses TRBV9 with TRBJ1-1; no clear D gene. Per the germline V gene, CDR1 is SGDLS and CDR2 is YYNGEE. V lost 4 bases and J 4 bases, leaving 14 bases between the germline ends. This CDR3 is 14 amino acids long. CDR3 in amino acids: CASSPLGGGTEAFF. The DNA of the CDR3 is TGTGCCAGCAGCCCCCTTGGAGGCGGCACTGAAGCTTTCTTT. Looking up the rest from reference TRBV9 and TRBJ1-1 gives the full variable domain: DSGVTQTPKHLITATGQRVTLRCSPRSGDLSVYWYQQSLDQGLQFLIQYYNGEERAKGNILERFSAQQFPDLHSELNLSSLELGDSALYFCASSPLGGGTEAFFGQGTRLTVV.

The chain joins TRBV19 to TRBJ2-3; no clear D gene. The CDR3 sequence is 15 residues long. Looked up from germline, CDR1 is LNHDA and CDR2 is SQIVND (reference sequence). Trimming cost V 2 bases and J 0 bases, with 9 bases left between them. The CDR3 sequence: CASSIWAASTDTQYF. The CDR3 region has the DNA TGTGCCAGTAGTATATGGGCAGCTAGCACAGATACGCAGTATTTT.

The chain recombines TRBV10-1 with TRBJ2-5; possibly TRBD1 for D (5 bases). Germline CDR1 is WNHNN and CDR2 is SYGVQD (reference sequence). Trimming stripped 3 bases from V and 5 bases from J, with 13 bases between. The CDR3 has 14 amino acids. CDR3 bases: TGCGCCAGCAGTGATGGCCAGGGTCGGGAGACCCAGTACTTC. It codes for CASSDGQGRETQYF.

The count of this clone is one. The chain joins TRBV28 to TRBJ2-1; TRBD1 agrees at 9 bases. Germline V gives CDR1 MDHEN, CDR2 SYDVKM. The V segment lost 6 bases and the J segment 7 bases; nucleotides outside the gene matches: 16. The CDR3 is made up of 17 amino acids. The CDR3 region is CASSSGTGLSYVNEQFF. Here the CDR3 DNA reads TGTGCCAGCAGCTCCGGGACAGGGCTTTCGTACGTGAATGAGCAGTTCTTC.

The chain links TRBV28 to TRBJ2-1, with 7 bases matching TRBD2. This CDR3 contains 14 residues. Germline lookup yields CDR1 MDHEN and CDR2 SYDVKM. V was clipped by 6 bases and J by 7 bases; unmatched bases: 9. The CDR3 region is CASSSGTTFNEQFF. CDR3 nucleotides: TGTGCCAGCAGCTCCGGGACTACCTTTAATGAGCAGTTCTTC. The whole variable domain, filled in from reference TRBV28 and TRBJ2-1, reads DVKVTQSSRYLVKRTGEKVFLECVQDMDHENMFWYRQDPGLGLRLIYFSYDVKMKEKGDIPEGYSVSREKKERFSLILESASTNQTSMYLCASSSGTTFNEQFFGPGTRLTVL.

The chain has TRBV9 and TRBJ2-2; TRBD2 agrees at 9 bases. The CDR3 length is 16 residues. CDR1 and CDR2 (germline): SGDLS, YYNGEE. The V segment lost 2 bases and the J segment 6 bases; nucleotides outside the gene matches: 8. CDR3 amino acids: CASSVLGLALSGELFF. DNA for the CDR3: TGTGCCAGCAGCGTCTTGGGACTAGCTTTATCCGGGGAGCTGTTTTTT.

The rearrangement links TRBV29-1 to TRBJ2-7; D is perhaps TRBD1 (5 bases). Germline CDR1 is SQVTM and CDR2 is ANQGSEA. There are 13 residues in the CDR3. V lost 3 bases, J lost 0 bases, and 9 bases lay in between. Here the CDR3 DNA reads TGCAGCGTTGAGGACACGTCCTCCTACGAGCAGTACTTC. It yields the protein CSVEDTSSYEQYF.

Only a few counts were recorded for this clone. V usage is TRBV4-1 and J usage is TRBJ2-1, with a possible D match to TRBD1 (6 bases). The CDR3 consists of 19 residues. The germline CDR1 and CDR2 sequences are MGHRA and YSYEKL. Trimming took 0 bases from V and 0 from J, leaving 18 bases between them. The CDR3 nucleotides read TGCGCCAGCAGCCAAGATCCTGCTGACAGGTTACTCTCCTACAATGAGCAGTTCTTC. Translated: CASSQDPADRLLSYNEQFF.

The rearrangement links TRBV12-5 to TRBJ2-1, with no clear D. The CDR3 is 19 residues long. V lost 0 bases to trimming and J lost 0 bases, with 18 bases between them. Germline CDR1 reads LGHNT; CDR2 reads FRNRAP. The CDR3 loop reads CASGLVLRRRSPSYNEQFF. The CDR3 region has the DNA TGTGCTAGTGGTTTGGTACTACGTCGTCGTAGTCCCTCCTACAATGAGCAGTTCTTC.

V gene TRBV4-2 combines with J gene TRBJ2-5, with 15 bases matching TRBD2. Germline lookup yields CDR1 LGHNA and CDR2 YNFKEQ. Unmatched junction bases numbered 4, after V lost 3 bases and J lost 2 bases. The CDR3 has 17 residues. The CDR3 loop reads CASSQGGLAGGQETQYF. The CDR3 DNA follows: TGTGCCAGCAGCCAGGGTGGACTAGCGGGAGGGCAAGAGACCCAGTACTTC.

This rearrangement joins TRBV5-1 to TRBJ2-5; 12 bases match TRBD1. Looked up from germline, CDR1 is SGHRS and CDR2 is YFSETQ. The V segment lost 7 bases and the J segment 5 bases; nucleotides outside the gene matches: 9. CDR3 length: 15 amino acids. CDR3 in DNA: TGCGCCAGCGAAGCTCGGGGGACAGGGGGCGAGACCCAGTACTTC. Translating gives CASEARGTGGETQYF.

The V gene is TRBV11-3, the J gene TRBJ2-1; possible D gene TRBD2, 6 bases. CDR3 length: 17 residues. Trimming removed 5 bases from V and 1 base from J, with 18 bases in between. CDR1 and CDR2 from the germline V gene are SGHNT and YENEEA. The CDR3 here is CASSREQVTGSYNEQFF. The CDR3 DNA reads TGTGCCAGCAGCCGGGAGCAAGTGACGGGGTCCTACAATGAGCAGTTCTTC. Filled out from reference TRBV11-3 and TRBJ2-1, the complete variable domain reads EAGVVQSPRYKIIEKKQPVAFWCNPISGHNTLYWYLQNLGQGPELLIRYENEEAVDDSQLPKDRFSAERLKGVDSTLKIQPAELGDSAVYLCASSREQVTGSYNEQFFGPGTRLTVL.